Given below is one TCR beta chain in context. The data are from a study of OX40 agonist ivuxolimab in advanced cancers. At the level of the study: The patients got ivuxolimab, which is an agonistic anti-OX40 (CD134) antibody.

Clones were sequenced by immunoSEQ multiplex PCR, and TCRdb holds only the in-frame ones, with some missing. The data show tens of thousands of clones, about 95% seen once. CDR1 and CDR2 (germline): MNHEY, SMNVEV (reference sequence). V shed 6 bases and J shed 3 bases, with 14 bases lying between them. The CDR3 extends over 14 amino acids. Sequenced here: CD4+ or CD8+ T cells sorted from blood, sampled in a trial of the OX40 agonist ivuxolimab. The sequence was collected from an adult with an advanced solid tumor such as melanoma, head and neck, liver or kidney cancer. V and J are TRBV27 and TRBJ1-2; D gene ambiguous. CDR3 nucleotide sequence: TGTGCCAGCAGGGGGTTTCTAGGCGACTATGGCTACACCTTC. This codes for CASRGFLGDYGYTF.